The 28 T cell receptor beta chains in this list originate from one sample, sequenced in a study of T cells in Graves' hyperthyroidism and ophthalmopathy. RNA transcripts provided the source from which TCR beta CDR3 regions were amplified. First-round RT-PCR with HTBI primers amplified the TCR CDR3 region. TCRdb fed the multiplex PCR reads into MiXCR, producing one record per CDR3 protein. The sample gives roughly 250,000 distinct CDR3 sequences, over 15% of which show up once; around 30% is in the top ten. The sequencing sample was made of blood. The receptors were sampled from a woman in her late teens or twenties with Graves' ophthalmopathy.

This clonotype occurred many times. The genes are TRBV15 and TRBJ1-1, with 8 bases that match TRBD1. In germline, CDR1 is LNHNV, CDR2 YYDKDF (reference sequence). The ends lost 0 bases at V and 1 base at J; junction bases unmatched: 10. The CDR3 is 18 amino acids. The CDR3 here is CATSRDWAGGPGNTEAFF. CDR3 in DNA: TGTGCCACCAGCAGAGATTGGGCAGGGGGCCCAGGGAACACTGAAGCTTTCTTT.

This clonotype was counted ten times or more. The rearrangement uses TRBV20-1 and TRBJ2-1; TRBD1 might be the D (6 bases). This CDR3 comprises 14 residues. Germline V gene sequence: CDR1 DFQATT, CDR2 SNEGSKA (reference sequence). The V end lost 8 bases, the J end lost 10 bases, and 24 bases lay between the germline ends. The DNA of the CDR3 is TGCAGTTTTTCCTCGCTAGGGGGTGGAGGCGAGCAGTTCTTC. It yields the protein CSFSSLGGGGEQFF.

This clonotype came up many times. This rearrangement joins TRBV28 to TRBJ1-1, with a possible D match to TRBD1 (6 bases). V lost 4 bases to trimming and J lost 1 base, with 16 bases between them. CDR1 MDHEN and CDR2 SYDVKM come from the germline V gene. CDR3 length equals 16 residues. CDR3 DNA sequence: TGTGCCAGCAGTTACTTGCGCCGGGACAAGAACACTGAAGCTTTCTTT. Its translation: CASSYLRRDKNTEAFF. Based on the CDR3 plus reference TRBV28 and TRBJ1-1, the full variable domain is DVKVTQSSRYLVKRTGEKVFLECVQDMDHENMFWYRQDPGLGLRLIYFSYDVKMKEKGDIPEGYSVSREKKERFSLILESASTNQTSMYLCASSYLRRDKNTEAFFGQGTRLTVV.

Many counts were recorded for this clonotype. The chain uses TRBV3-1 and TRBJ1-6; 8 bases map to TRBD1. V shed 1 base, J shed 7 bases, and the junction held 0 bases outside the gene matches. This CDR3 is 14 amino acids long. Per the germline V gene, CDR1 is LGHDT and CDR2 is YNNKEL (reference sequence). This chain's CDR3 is CASSQGTGNSPLHF. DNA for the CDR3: TGTGCCAGCAGCCAAGGGACAGGGAATTCACCCCTCCACTTT.

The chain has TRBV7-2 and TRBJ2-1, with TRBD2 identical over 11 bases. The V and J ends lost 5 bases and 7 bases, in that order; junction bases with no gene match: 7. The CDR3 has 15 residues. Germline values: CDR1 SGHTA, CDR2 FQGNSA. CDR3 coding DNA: TGTGCCAGCAGCCTGTCCGGGACTAGCGGTAATGAGCAGTTCTTC. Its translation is CASSLSGTSGNEQFF.

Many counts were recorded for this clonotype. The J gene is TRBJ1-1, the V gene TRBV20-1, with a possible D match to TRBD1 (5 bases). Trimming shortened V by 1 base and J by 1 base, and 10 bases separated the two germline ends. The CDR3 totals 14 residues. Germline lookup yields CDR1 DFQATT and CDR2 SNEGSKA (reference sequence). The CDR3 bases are TGCAGTGCTAGAGTTGGGGGGGAGAACACTGAAGCTTTCTTT. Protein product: CSARVGGENTEAFF.

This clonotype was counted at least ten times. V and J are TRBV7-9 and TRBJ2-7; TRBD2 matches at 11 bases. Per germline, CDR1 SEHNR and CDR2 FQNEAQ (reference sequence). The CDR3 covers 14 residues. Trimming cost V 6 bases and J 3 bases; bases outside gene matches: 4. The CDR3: CASSILAGDYEQYF. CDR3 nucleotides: TGTGCCAGCAGTATACTAGCGGGGGACTACGAGCAGTACTTC.

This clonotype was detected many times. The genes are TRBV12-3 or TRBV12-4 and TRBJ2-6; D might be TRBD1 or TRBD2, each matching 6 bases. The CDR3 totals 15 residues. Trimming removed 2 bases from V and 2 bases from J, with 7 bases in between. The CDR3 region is CASSLRGAGANVLTF. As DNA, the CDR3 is TGTGCCAGCAGTTTAAGGGGGGCTGGGGCCAACGTCCTGACTTTC.

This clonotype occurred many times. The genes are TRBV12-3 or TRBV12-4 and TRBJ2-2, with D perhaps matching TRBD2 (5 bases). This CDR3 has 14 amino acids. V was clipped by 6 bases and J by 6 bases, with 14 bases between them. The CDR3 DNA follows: TGTGCCAGCAGCCTCACTAGTAAAGCCGGGGAGCTGTTTTTT. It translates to CASSLTSKAGELFF.

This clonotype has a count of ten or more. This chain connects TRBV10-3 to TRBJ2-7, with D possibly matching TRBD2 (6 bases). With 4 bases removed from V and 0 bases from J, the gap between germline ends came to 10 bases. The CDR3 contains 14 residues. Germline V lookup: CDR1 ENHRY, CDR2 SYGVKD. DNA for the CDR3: TGTGCCATCAGTGGTGACGGGAGCTCCTACGAGCAGTACTTC. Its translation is CAISGDGSSYEQYF.

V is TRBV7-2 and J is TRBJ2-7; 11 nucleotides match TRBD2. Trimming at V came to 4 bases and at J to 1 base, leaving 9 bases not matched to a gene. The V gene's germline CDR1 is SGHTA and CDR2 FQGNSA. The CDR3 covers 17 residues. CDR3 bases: TGTGCCAGCAGCTCCCCGGTTGCTAGCGGGAGGTCCTACGAGCAGTACTTC. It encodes CASSSPVASGRSYEQYF.

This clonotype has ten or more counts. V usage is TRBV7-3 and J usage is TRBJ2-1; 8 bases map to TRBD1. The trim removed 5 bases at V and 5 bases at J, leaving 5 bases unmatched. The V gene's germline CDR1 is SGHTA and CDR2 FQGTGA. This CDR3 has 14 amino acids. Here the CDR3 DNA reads TGTGCCAGCAGCCCCCAGGGGGCTGACAATGAGCAGTTCTTC. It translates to CASSPQGADNEQFF.

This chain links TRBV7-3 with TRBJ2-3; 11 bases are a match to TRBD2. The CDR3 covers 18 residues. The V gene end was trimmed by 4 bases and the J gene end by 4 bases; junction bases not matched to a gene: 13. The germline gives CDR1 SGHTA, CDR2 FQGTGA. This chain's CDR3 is CASSSRVAGGTGPDTQYF. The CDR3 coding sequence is TGTGCCAGCAGCTCGCGCGTAGCGGGGGGGACCGGCCCAGATACGCAGTATTTT.

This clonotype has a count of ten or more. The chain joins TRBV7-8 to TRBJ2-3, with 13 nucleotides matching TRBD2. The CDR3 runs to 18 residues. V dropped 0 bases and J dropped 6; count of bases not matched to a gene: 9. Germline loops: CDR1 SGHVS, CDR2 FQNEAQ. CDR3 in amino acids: CASSLALLLAGGPDTQYF. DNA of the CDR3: TGTGCCAGCAGCTTAGCCCTACTACTAGCGGGGGGGCCGGATACGCAGTATTTT.

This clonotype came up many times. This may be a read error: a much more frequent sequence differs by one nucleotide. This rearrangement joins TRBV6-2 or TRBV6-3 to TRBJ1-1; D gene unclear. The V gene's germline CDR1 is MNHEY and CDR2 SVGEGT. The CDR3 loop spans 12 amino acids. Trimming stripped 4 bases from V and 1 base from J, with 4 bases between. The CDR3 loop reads CASSFANTEAFF. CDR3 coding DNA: TGTGCCAGCAGTTTCGCGAACACTGAAGCTTTCTTT.

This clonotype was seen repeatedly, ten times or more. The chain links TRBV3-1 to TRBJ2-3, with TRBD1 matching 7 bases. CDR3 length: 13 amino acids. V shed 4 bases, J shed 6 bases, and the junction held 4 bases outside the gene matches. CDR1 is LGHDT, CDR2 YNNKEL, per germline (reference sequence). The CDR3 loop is CASSPTGEDTQYF. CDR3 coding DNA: TGTGCCAGCAGCCCAACAGGGGAGGATACGCAGTATTTT.

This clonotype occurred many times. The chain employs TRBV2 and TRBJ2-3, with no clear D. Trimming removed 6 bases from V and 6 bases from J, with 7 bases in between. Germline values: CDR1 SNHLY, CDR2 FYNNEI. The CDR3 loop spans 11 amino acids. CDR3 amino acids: CASSPYDTQYF. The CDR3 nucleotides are TGTGCCAGCAGCCCTTACGATACGCAGTATTTT.

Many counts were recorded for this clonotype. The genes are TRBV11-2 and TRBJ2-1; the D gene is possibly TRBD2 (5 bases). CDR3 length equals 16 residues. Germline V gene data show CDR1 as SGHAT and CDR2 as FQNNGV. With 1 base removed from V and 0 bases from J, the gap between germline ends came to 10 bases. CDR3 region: CASSLVPGSSYNEQFF. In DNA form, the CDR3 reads TGTGCCAGCAGCTTAGTACCGGGAAGCTCCTACAATGAGCAGTTCTTC.

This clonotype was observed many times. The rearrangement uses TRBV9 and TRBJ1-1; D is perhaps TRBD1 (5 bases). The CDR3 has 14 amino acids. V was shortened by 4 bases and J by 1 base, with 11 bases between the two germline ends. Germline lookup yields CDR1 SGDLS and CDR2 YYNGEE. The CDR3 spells CASSPGGENTEAFF. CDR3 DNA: TGTGCCAGCAGCCCGGGGGGGGAGAACACTGAAGCTTTCTTT.

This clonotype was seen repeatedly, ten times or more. CDR3 loop: CASSSDERGGTNEQFF. The CDR3 region has the DNA TGTGCCAGCAGCTCCGACGAGCGGGGGGGCACGAATGAGCAGTTCTTC. This rearrangement joins TRBV7-9 to TRBJ2-1; TRBD2 matches at 10 bases. Germline CDR1 reads SEHNR; CDR2 reads FQNEAQ (reference sequence). V was clipped by 4 bases and J by 7 bases; unmatched bases: 10. The CDR3 has 16 residues. Variable domain in full (rest from reference TRBV7-9 and TRBJ2-1): DTGVSQNPRHKITKRGQNVTFRCDPISEHNRLYWYRQTLGQGPEFLTYFQNEAQLEKSRLLSDRFSAERPKGSFSTLEIQRTEQGDSAMYLCASSSDERGGTNEQFFGPGTRLTVL.

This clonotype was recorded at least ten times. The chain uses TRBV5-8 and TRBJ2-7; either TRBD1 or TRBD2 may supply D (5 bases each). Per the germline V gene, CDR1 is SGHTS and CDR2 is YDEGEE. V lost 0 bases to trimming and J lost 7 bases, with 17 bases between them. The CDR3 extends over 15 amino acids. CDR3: CASSLEGAPRDEQYF. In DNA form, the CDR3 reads TGTGCCAGCAGCTTGGAGGGAGCACCCAGGGATGAGCAGTACTTC.

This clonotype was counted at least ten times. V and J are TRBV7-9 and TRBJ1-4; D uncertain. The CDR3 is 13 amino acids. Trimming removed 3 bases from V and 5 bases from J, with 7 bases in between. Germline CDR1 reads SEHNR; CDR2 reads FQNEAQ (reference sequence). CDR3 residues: CASSFGRNEKLFF. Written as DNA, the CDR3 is TGTGCCAGCAGCTTCGGCAGGAATGAAAAACTGTTTTTT.

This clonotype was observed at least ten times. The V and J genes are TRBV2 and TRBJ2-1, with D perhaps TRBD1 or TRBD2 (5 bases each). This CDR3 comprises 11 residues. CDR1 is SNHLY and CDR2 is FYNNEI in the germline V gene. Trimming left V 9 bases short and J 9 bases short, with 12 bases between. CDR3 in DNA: TGTGCCAGGGGGACCAGACTTGAGCAGTTCTTC. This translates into CARGTRLEQFF.

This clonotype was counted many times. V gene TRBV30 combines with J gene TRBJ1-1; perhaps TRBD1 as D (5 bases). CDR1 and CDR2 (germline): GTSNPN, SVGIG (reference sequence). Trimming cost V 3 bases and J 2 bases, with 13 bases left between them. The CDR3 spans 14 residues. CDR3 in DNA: TGTGCCTGGAGACGGGGTGGGGGTAACACTGAAGCTTTCTTT. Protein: CAWRRGGGNTEAFF.

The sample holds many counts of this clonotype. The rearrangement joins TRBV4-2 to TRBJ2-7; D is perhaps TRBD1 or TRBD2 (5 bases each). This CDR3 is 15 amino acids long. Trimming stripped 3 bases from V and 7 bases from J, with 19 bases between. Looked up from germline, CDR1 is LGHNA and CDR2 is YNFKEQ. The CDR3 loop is CASSHGELGVGEQYF. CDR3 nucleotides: TGTGCCAGCAGCCATGGGGAGCTAGGGGTGGGAGAGCAGTACTTC.

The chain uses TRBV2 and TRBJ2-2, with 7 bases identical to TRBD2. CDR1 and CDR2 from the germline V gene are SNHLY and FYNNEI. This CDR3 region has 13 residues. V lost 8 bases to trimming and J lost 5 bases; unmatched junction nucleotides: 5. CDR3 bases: TGTGCCAGCCTAGGGAGGGTGACCGGGGAGCTGTTTTTT. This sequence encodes CASLGRVTGELFF.

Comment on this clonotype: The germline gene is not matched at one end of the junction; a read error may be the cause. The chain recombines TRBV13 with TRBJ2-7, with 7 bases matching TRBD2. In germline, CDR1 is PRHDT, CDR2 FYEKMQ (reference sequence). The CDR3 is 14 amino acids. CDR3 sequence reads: CASSYASGSYEQCF. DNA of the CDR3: TGTGCCAGCAGTTACGCTAGCGGATCCTACGAGCAGTGCTTC. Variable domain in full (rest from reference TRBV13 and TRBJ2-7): AAGVIQSPRHLIKEKRETATLKCYPIPRHDTVYWYQQGPGQDPQFLISFYEKMQSDKGSIPDRFSAQQFSDYHSELNMSSLELGDSALYFCASSYASGSYEQCFGPGTRLTVT.

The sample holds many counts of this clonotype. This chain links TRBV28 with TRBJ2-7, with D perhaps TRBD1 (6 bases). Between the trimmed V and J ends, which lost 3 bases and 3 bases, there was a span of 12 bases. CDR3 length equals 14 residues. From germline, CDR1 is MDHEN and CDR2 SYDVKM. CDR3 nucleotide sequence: TGTGCCAGCAGTTTTGGACAGATAATCTACGAGCAGTACTTC. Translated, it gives CASSFGQIIYEQYF.